These 25 T cell receptor beta chains came from one sample sequenced in a study of T cells after yellow fever vaccination. TCRdb recomputed calls from the 5' RACE reads with MiXCR, one row per CDR3 protein. Among 300,000 to 350,000 distinct CDR3 sequences listed, over 3.5% were seen once. Here the sequenced sample was PBMCs, taken 15 days after the yellow fever booster vaccination. The receptors were sampled from a man aged 18 to 30 who received the YFV17D yellow fever vaccine.

This clonotype occurred many times. V and J are TRBV7-3 and TRBJ2-7; D is possibly TRBD1 or TRBD2 (5 bases each). V lost 4 bases and J 3 bases, leaving 10 bases between the germline ends. Germline CDR1 SGHTA, CDR2 FQGTGA. The CDR3 has 13 amino acids. DNA for the CDR3: TGTGCCAGCAGCTCGGGACCGAACTACGAGCAGTACGTC. Protein sequence: CASSSGPNYEQYV.

This clonotype was detected only a few times. The chain couples TRBV5-1 to TRBJ2-2; 7 positions match TRBD1. The ends lost 4 bases at V and 4 bases at J; junction bases unmatched: 7. Looked up from germline, CDR1 is SGHRS and CDR2 is YFSETQ. CDR3 length: 15 residues. CDR3 residues: CASSLGQARTGELFF. As DNA, the CDR3 is TGCGCCAGCAGCCTCGGACAGGCCCGCACCGGGGAGCTGTTTTTT.

This clonotype was found many times. Written as DNA, the CDR3 is TGTGCCAGCAGTTACCAGAACACCTATGGCTACACCTTC. Residues: CASSYQNTYGYTF. The V gene is TRBV6-5, the J gene TRBJ1-2, with D unresolved. Trimming removed 2 bases at V and 4 bases at J, with 8 bases between. The CDR3 has 13 residues. Germline lookup yields CDR1 MNHEY and CDR2 SVGAGI.

Many counts were recorded for this clonotype. The genes are TRBV12-3 or TRBV12-4 and TRBJ1-6, with D possibly being TRBD1 (6 bases). The CDR3 has 12 residues. The V gene lost 3 bases and the J gene lost 14 bases, with 11 bases spanning the gap. The CDR3 coding sequence is TGTGCCAGCAGTTTGGACAGCCGGGCCCTCCACTTT. This sequence encodes CASSLDSRALHF.

V is TRBV7-9 and J is TRBJ2-2; TRBD2 matches at 7 bases. Germline V gene lookup returns CDR1 SEHNR and CDR2 FQNEAQ (reference sequence). This CDR3 is 16 amino acids long. The V and J ends lost 4 bases and 1 base, in that order; junction bases with no gene match: 6. The CDR3 nucleotides are TGTGCCAGCAGCTACGGGGCGGGAGTGAACACCGGGGAGCTGTTTTTT. Amino acid sequence: CASSYGAGVNTGELFF.

This clonotype appeared a few times. This chain uses TRBV20-1 with TRBJ1-4, with TRBD1 as a possible D gene (6 bases). V was trimmed by 5 bases and J by 8 bases, leaving 12 bases between them. The CDR3 is made up of 12 amino acids. Per germline, CDR1 DFQATT and CDR2 SNEGSKA (reference sequence). The DNA for the CDR3 is TGCAGTGCTCAATACAGGGAGGAAAAACTGTTTTTT. This codes for CSAQYREEKLFF.

The chain employs TRBV6-5 and TRBJ2-1, with D perhaps matching TRBD1 or TRBD2 (5 bases each). This CDR3 has 16 amino acids. Per the germline V gene, CDR1 is MNHEY and CDR2 is SVGAGI. V gave up 5 bases and J gave up 7 bases, with 21 bases separating them. The CDR3, as DNA: TGTGCCAGCAGTCTGACGACCTGGGGGTGGGGGAATGAGCAGTTCTTC. Its protein product is CASSLTTWGWGNEQFF.

At least ten counts were recorded for this clonotype. J is TRBJ1-1 and V is TRBV6-2 or TRBV6-3; D is unclear. V was trimmed by 6 bases and J by 5 bases, leaving 10 bases between them. Germline loops: CDR1 MNHEY, CDR2 SVGEGT. The CDR3 consists of 12 residues. CDR3 protein: CASSRLGTEAFF. CDR3 DNA sequence: TGTGCCAGCAGCCGACTTGGGACTGAAGCTTTCTTT.

This clonotype was picked up a small number of times. The V and J genes are TRBV6-6 and TRBJ1-2; D unclear. V lost 7 bases and J lost 5, with 20 bases in between. Germline V gene lookup returns CDR1 MNHNY and CDR2 SVGAGI (reference sequence). The length of the CDR3 is 15 residues. CDR3: CASIAPRPGQYGYTF. DNA for the CDR3: TGTGCCAGCATAGCCCCCCGGCCTGGGCAATATGGCTACACCTTC.

In its sample, this clonotype was seen many times. The rearrangement joins TRBV6-2 or TRBV6-3 to TRBJ2-7; no firm D call. The germline gives CDR1 MNHEY, CDR2 SVGEGT. The length of the CDR3 is 17 residues. The V and J ends lost 6 bases and 0 bases respectively, with 21 bases between them. The CDR3: CASSDPVSRPFSYEQYF. Written as DNA, the CDR3 is TGTGCCAGCAGCGACCCGGTTTCACGGCCGTTCTCCTACGAGCAGTACTTC.

This clonotype was recorded at least ten times. The chain joins TRBV18 to TRBJ2-2, with D perhaps matching TRBD1 or TRBD2 (5 bases each). Germline CDR1 reads KGHSH; CDR2 reads LQKENI. Between the trimmed V and J ends, which lost 2 bases and 7 bases, there was a span of 17 bases. This CDR3 spans 16 amino acids. The CDR3 DNA reads as TGTGCCAGCTCACCAATCGGCAGAGGGGCCGGCGGGGAGCTGTTTTTT. Amino acid sequence: CASSPIGRGAGGELFF.

This clonotype has a count of ten or more. The rearrangement joins TRBV7-2 to TRBJ1-2; the D is unclear. CDR1 and CDR2 (germline): SGHTA, FQGNSA. Between the trimmed V and J ends, which lost 1 base and 7 bases, there was a span of 10 bases. The CDR3 length is 13 residues. The CDR3 region has the DNA TGTGCCAGCAGCTTAGGGGGAAAGGCTGGCTACACCTTC. Translated: CASSLGGKAGYTF.

This clonotype was seen many times. The chain links TRBV6-1 to TRBJ1-2; D might be TRBD1 (5 bases). The V end was cut by 2 bases, the J end by 6 bases, with 16 bases between. CDR3 length: 15 residues. Germline lookup yields CDR1 MNHNS and CDR2 SASEGT. The CDR3 bases are TGTGCCAGCAGTGAATTTATGGTTATCAGGGATGGCTACACCTTC. Encoded protein: CASSEFMVIRDGYTF.

This clonotype was picked up many times. The rearrangement uses TRBV7-2 and TRBJ2-4, with 12 bases fitting TRBD2. Germline V lookup: CDR1 SGHTA, CDR2 FQGNSA. J lost 3 bases, V lost 1 base, and 1 base had no gene match. The CDR3 sequence is 16 residues long. The CDR3 bases are TGTGCCAGCAGCTTAGAACTAGCGGGGGGCAAAAACATTCAGTACTTC. Translation: CASSLELAGGKNIQYF.

Ten or more counts support this clonotype. The chain combines TRBV7-2 with TRBJ1-5, with 8 nucleotides matching TRBD1. Unmatched junction bases numbered 11, after V lost 1 base and J lost 6 bases. The CDR3 is 17 amino acids. Germline CDR1 and CDR2: SGHTA and FQGNSA. CDR3 sequence: CASSLESGGALGQPQHF. Here the CDR3 DNA reads TGTGCCAGCAGCTTAGAATCAGGGGGCGCTCTTGGTCAGCCCCAGCATTTT. The whole variable domain, remainder taken from reference TRBV7-2 and TRBJ1-5, is GAGVSQSPSNKVTEKGKDVELRCDPISGHTALYWYRQSLGQGLEFLIYFQGNSAPDKSGLPSDRFSAERTGGSVSTLTIQRTQQEDSAVYLCASSLESGGALGQPQHFGDGTRLSIL.

The chain has TRBV29-1 and TRBJ1-1, with D perhaps TRBD1 (5 bases). V dropped 5 bases and J dropped 1 base, with 11 bases sitting between them. Germline values: CDR1 SQVTM, CDR2 ANQGSEA. CDR3 length: 13 residues. CDR3 nucleotides: TGCAGCGTTCGACAGCCGGAGAACACTGAAGCTTTCTTT. Amino acid sequence: CSVRQPENTEAFF.

This clonotype was observed at least ten times. V gene TRBV4-3 combines with J gene TRBJ2-3; D call uncertain. Per the germline V gene, CDR1 is LGHNA and CDR2 is YSLEER. V was pared by 0 bases and J by 5 bases, with 12 bases between. This CDR3 has 15 residues. CDR3 sequence (DNA): TGCGCCAGCAGCCAAGAGGGGATTACCAGAGATACGCAGTATTTT. Protein product: CASSQEGITRDTQYF.

The V gene is TRBV7-2, the J gene TRBJ1-6; TRBD1 is a possible D gene (6 bases). Germline values: CDR1 SGHTA, CDR2 FQGNSA. Trimming pared 0 bases from V and 5 bases from J, leaving 8 bases between. CDR3 size: 15 residues. The CDR3 loop is CASSLAGGNNSPLHF. The CDR3 coding sequence is TGTGCCAGCAGCTTAGCAGGGGGAAATAATTCACCCCTCCACTTT.

This clonotype appeared many times. The chain recombines TRBV12-3 or TRBV12-4 with TRBJ2-7; tentative D call: TRBD2 (5 bases). With 0 bases removed from V and 3 bases from J, the gap between germline ends came to 12 bases. The CDR3 is 15 amino acids. The CDR3 protein is CASSLAQGGVYEQYF. The CDR3 bases are TGTGCCAGCAGTTTAGCGCAAGGAGGTGTCTACGAGCAGTACTTC.

V and J are TRBV20-1 and TRBJ1-3, with D unresolved. The CDR3 extends over 15 amino acids. The ends were cut back, 5 bases at V and 4 bases at J, with 18 bases in the middle. Germline CDR1 reads DFQATT; CDR2 reads SNEGSKA (reference sequence). The CDR3 loop is CSAPVVKTGGNTIYF. Written as DNA, the CDR3 is TGCAGTGCTCCGGTCGTGAAGACGGGAGGAAACACCATATATTTT.

This clonotype showed up just a few times. The chain recombines TRBV6-5 with TRBJ2-1, with D hard to call. CDR3 size: 13 residues. The ends were cut back, 0 bases at V and 12 bases at J, with 12 bases in the middle. The germline V gene has CDR1 MNHEY and CDR2 SVGAGI. In DNA, the CDR3 is TGTGCCAGCAGTTACTCGAGAGACAAGGGGCAGTTCTTC. Residues: CASSYSRDKGQFF.

This clonotype has just a few counts. The genes are TRBV5-6 and TRBJ1-6; 8 bases are shared with TRBD1. Germline V gene sequence: CDR1 SGHDT, CDR2 YYEEEE. The V segment lost 2 bases and the J segment 8 bases; nucleotides outside the gene matches: 3. This CDR3 contains 14 residues. DNA of the CDR3: TGTGCCAGCAGCTTTCGACAGGGGTATTCACCCCTCCACTTT. It translates to CASSFRQGYSPLHF. The variable domain in full, with the rest retrieved from reference TRBV5-6 and TRBJ1-6, is DAGVTQSPTHLIKTRGQQVTLRCSPKSGHDTVSWYQQALGQGPQFIFQYYEEEERQRGNFPDRFSGHQFPNYSSELNVNALLLGDSALYLCASSFRQGYSPLHFGNGTRLTVT.

V is TRBV6-6 and J is TRBJ2-5, with TRBD2 identical over 7 bases. Germline CDR1 reads MNHNY; CDR2 reads SVGAGI (reference sequence). The CDR3 runs to 15 residues. V was pared by 2 bases and J by 4 bases, with 7 bases of the junction left unmatched. In DNA form, the CDR3 reads TGTGCCAGCAGTTACGGACCGGGGGGAGGAGAGACCCAGTACTTC. Translated, it gives CASSYGPGGGETQYF.

This clonotype was picked up many times. The rearrangement uses TRBV29-1 and TRBJ2-1; D gene unclear. The V and J ends lost 3 bases and 5 bases respectively, with 17 bases between them. Germline V gives CDR1 SQVTM, CDR2 ANQGSEA. This CDR3 spans 15 amino acids. CDR3: CSVDPPTEPHNEQFF. The CDR3 DNA reads as TGCAGCGTTGATCCCCCAACGGAGCCTCACAATGAGCAGTTCTTC.

This clonotype was observed a few times. The gene calls are TRBV6-2 or TRBV6-3 and TRBJ1-4; D not resolved. Per germline, CDR1 MNHEY and CDR2 SVGEGT. V shed 2 bases and J shed 0 bases, with 4 bases lying between them. The CDR3 is 14 amino acids. The CDR3 DNA reads TGTGCCAGCAGTTACAGAGCAACTAATGAAAAACTGTTTTTT. It translates to CASSYRATNEKLFF.